A selection of T cell receptor beta chains follows, all from one sample in a study of blood T cell repertoires in COVID-19. Libraries were prepared by immunoSEQ multiplex PCR; TCRdb keeps only in-frame clonotypes and omits some of them. The sample lists some 200,000 clones, around 83% occurring once. Sequencing was carried out using peripheral blood. These receptors came from a woman between 35 and 50 years old who had recovered from COVID-19. The CDR3 runs from the conserved cysteine through the conserved F or W. D genes are given only for firm matches. Clone size appears in some rows only: once, few, many, or a class for an expanded clone.

16	TRBV6-2/TRBV6-3	TRBD2	once	TRBJ2-1	TGTGCCAGCAGTTCCCCTGGACTAGCGGGTGGTGATGAGCAGTTCTTC	CASSSPGLAGGDEQFF
12	TRBV7-2	-	many	TRBJ1-1	TGTGCCAGCAGCTTAGTTTACAGTGAAGCTTTCTTT	CASSLVYSEAFF
16	TRBV7-2	TRBD2	-	TRBJ2-3	TGTGCCAGCAGCCGTAGACTAGCGGGGCTCACAGATACGCAGTATTTT	CASSRRLAGLTDTQYF
19	TRBV6-1	TRBD1	-	TRBJ1-5	TGTGCCAGCAGTGAATCCCAGACAGGGGGCTTGAAGCGGAATCAGCCCCAGCATTTT	CASSESQTGGLKRNQPQHF
13	TRBV11-2	-	few	TRBJ1-2	TGTGCCAGCAGCCTTGGCGGCGGCTATGGCTACACCTTC	CASSLGGGYGYTF
14	TRBV15	-	-	TRBJ2-7	TGTGCCACCAGCCGGCGACAGGGGAGGGACGAGCAGTACTTC	CATSRRQGRDEQYF
16	TRBV18	TRBD1	-	TRBJ2-7	TGTGCCAGCTCACCACTCACGGCGGGGACAGGGGGCGAGCAGTACTTC	CASSPLTAGTGGEQYF
15	TRBV19	-	-	TRBJ2-3	TGTGCCAGCACGGAAACAGGTTTTCGGTCAGATACGCAGTATTTT	CASTETGFRSDTQYF
13	TRBV6-2/TRBV6-3	TRBD1	-	TRBJ1-2	TGTGCCAGCAGTTCCACAGGGGGCCATGGCTACACCTTC	CASSSTGGHGYTF
14	TRBV2	TRBD1	-	TRBJ1-2	TGTGCCAGCAGTGAGGAAGGACAGGGGAATGGCTACACCTTC	CASSEEGQGNGYTF
17	TRBV5-1	TRBD2	-	TRBJ2-1	TGCGCCAGCAGCCCCCCTTCGTTGAGCGGGGACGGTAATGAGCAGTTCTTC	CASSPPSLSGDGNEQFF
14	TRBV5-6	TRBD1	-	TRBJ2-3	TGTGCCAGCGGCCGGGACAGGGGAACAGATACGCAGTATTTT	CASGRDRGTDTQYF
16	TRBV5-1	-	-	TRBJ2-2	TGCGCCAGCAGCTTGGGGGCAGGGACGAACACCGGGGAGCTGTTTTTT	CASSLGAGTNTGELFF
16	TRBV10-2	TRBD1	-	TRBJ1-2	TGCGCCAGCAGTGGAGTAGGTGGACAGGCGACAAAGGTCTACACCTTC	CASSGVGGQATKVYTF
15	TRBV6-1	TRBD1	-	TRBJ1-2	TGTGCCAGCAGTGAGGGGACAGGGGGAGGCCTTGGCTACACCTTC	CASSEGTGGGLGYTF
12	TRBV6-2/TRBV6-3	-	-	TRBJ2-3	TGTGCCAGCAGTTACCTCTCGGATACGCAGTATTTT	CASSYLSDTQYF
14	TRBV6-5	-	once	TRBJ1-2	TGTGCCAGCAGCCCCGCTAGACAGAACTATGGCTACACCTTC	CASSPARQNYGYTF
14	TRBV14	-	-	TRBJ1-3	TGTGCCAGCAGCTCCCTAAGGGGAGGAAACACCATATATTTT	CASSSLRGGNTIYF
17	TRBV27	-	-	TRBJ2-7	TGTGCCAGCAGCTCTCAATCCACGATACAAGTCTCCTACGAGCAGTACTTC	CASSSQSTIQVSYEQYF
17	TRBV16	TRBD2	-	TRBJ2-1	TGTGCCAGCAGCCAATTCCAGGGGCTAGCGGGGATCAATGAGCAGTTCTTC	CASSQFQGLAGINEQFF
13	TRBV9	-	-	TRBJ1-2	TGTGCCAGCAGCCCCTTAGAGAGGGATGGCTACACCTTC	CASSPLERDGYTF
16	TRBV14	TRBD1	-	TRBJ1-4	TGTGCCAGCAGCCAAGCAAATGGGGCAGGGGGTGAAAAACTGTTTTTT	CASSQANGAGGEKLFF
15	TRBV19	TRBD1	-	TRBJ1-5	TGTGCCAGTAAGGAAGGGGGCGCGGGCAATCAGCCCCAGCATTTT	CASKEGGAGNQPQHF
18	TRBV4-3	-	-	TRBJ1-4	TGCGCCAGCAGCCAAGAAACCCCTCTGACAGGAGATAATGAAAAACTGTTTTTT	CASSQETPLTGDNEKLFF